The 17 T cell receptor beta chains below come from one sample, sequenced in a study of cytomegalovirus exposure and HLA in healthy donors. It was with 60 Vbeta and 13 Jbeta primers that the PCR ran. Clones were read by immunoSEQ multiplex PCR, and TCRdb kept only the in-frame ones, dropping some. The table lists around 130,000 clones, roughly 80% of them singletons. Sequenced material: PBMCs. These receptors came from a woman aged 35 to 49 in good health and CMV-seropositive.

This chain connects TRBV9 to TRBJ2-1; 11 nucleotides line up with TRBD2. The germline gives CDR1 SGDLS, CDR2 YYNGEE. This CDR3 contains 16 residues. V shed 0 bases and J 5 bases; nucleotides not matched to a gene: 4. The CDR3 spells CASSVAASGGNNEQFF. The CDR3 DNA is TGTGCCAGCAGCGTAGCGGCTAGCGGGGGGAACAATGAGCAGTTCTTC.

J is TRBJ2-5 and V is TRBV15; tentatively, D is TRBD2 (7 bases). The DNA end favors TRBJ2-7, so the J call may be wrong. The CDR3 contains 17 residues. Germline V CDR1 and CDR2: LNHNV, YYDKDF (reference sequence). CDR3 DNA sequence: TGTGCCACCAGCAGAAGGGGGGGTGCGAGGATCTCCTACGAGCAGTACTTC. It encodes CATSRRGGARISYEQYF.

V usage is TRBV11-2 and J usage is TRBJ2-2; 7 positions agree with TRBD2. CDR3 length: 16 amino acids. Germline CDR1 SGHAT, CDR2 FQNNGV. V lost 1 base and J lost 6; bases outside the gene matches: 8. CDR3 in DNA: TGTGCCAGCAGCTTAGTGGGGGGGAGGCGGGCCGGGGAGCTGTTTTTT. It codes for CASSLVGGRRAGELFF.

On this clone: One junction end does not reproduce the germline sequence, and a read error may be involved. This chain joins TRBV7-8 and TRBJ1-4, with no clear D. This CDR3 spans 12 amino acids. In germline, CDR1 is SGHVS, CDR2 FQNEAQ. The CDR3 is CATSTTREKLFF. In DNA, the CDR3 is TGTGCCACCAGCACAACGAGGGAAAAACTGTTTTTT.

The V and J genes are TRBV4-3 and TRBJ1-2; D perhaps matches TRBD1 (6 bases). Trimming took 0 bases from V and 8 from J, leaving 13 bases between them. This CDR3 has 14 residues. Germline CDR1 is LGHNA and CDR2 is YSLEER. The CDR3 DNA is TGCGCCAGCAGCCAAGAACGGGGGGCGCGGGGCTACACCTTC. Residues: CASSQERGARGYTF.

This clone was picked up a small number of times. J is TRBJ2-4 and V is TRBV6-6; tentatively, D is TRBD1 (5 bases). CDR1 and CDR2 from the germline V gene are MNHNY and SVGAGI (reference sequence). CDR3 length: 16 amino acids. Trimming removed 8 bases at V and 1 base at J, with 18 bases between. CDR3 region: CASGISGFGAKNIQYF. As DNA, the CDR3 is TGTGCCAGCGGGATTTCAGGGTTCGGTGCCAAAAACATTCAGTACTTC.

The chain links TRBV4-1 to TRBJ1-1; unclear D gene. V lost 1 base and J 1 base, leaving 7 bases between the germline ends. The CDR3 length is 14 residues. In germline, CDR1 is MGHRA, CDR2 YSYEKL. CDR3 in amino acids: CASSQGQANTEAFF. CDR3 nucleotides: TGCGCCAGCAGCCAAGGCCAGGCGAACACTGAAGCTTTCTTT.

This clone was seen a single time. The chain uses TRBV5-8 and TRBJ2-5, with TRBD2 as a possible D gene (5 bases). The V gene lost 4 bases and the J gene lost 5 bases, with 15 bases spanning the gap. The CDR3 contains 14 residues. CDR1 is SGHTS and CDR2 is YDEGEE in the germline V gene. CDR3 sequence reads: CASSPRPGVETQYF. The CDR3, as DNA: TGTGCCAGCAGCCCCCGTCCCGGGGTGGAGACCCAGTACTTC. Based on the CDR3 plus reference TRBV5-8 and TRBJ2-5, the full variable domain is EAGVTQSPTHLIKTRGQQATLRCSPISGHTSVYWYQQALGLGLQFLLWYDEGEERNRGNFPPRFSGRQFPNYSSELNVNALELEDSALYLCASSPRPGVETQYFGPGTRLLVL.

The rearrangement joins TRBV4-1 to TRBJ2-1, with 11 bases lining up with TRBD1. The CDR3 runs 17 residues. The J segment lost 7 bases and the V segment lost 2 bases, leaving 10 bases of the junction unmatched. In germline, CDR1 is MGHRA, CDR2 YSYEKL. The CDR3 is CASSQSPVGTGGNEQFF. The CDR3 DNA is TGCGCCAGCAGCCAATCGCCGGTGGGGACAGGGGGTAATGAGCAGTTCTTC.

The V and J genes are TRBV5-1 and TRBJ1-6, with D possibly TRBD1 on 5 matching bases. Germline V gene data show CDR1 as SGHRS and CDR2 as YFSETQ. The CDR3 has 15 residues. The V end was cut by 0 bases, the J end by 11 bases, with 15 bases between. The CDR3 nucleotides read TGCGCCAGCAGCTTGGCCGGGGGGGGAGATACACCCCTCCACTTT. Translating it yields CASSLAGGGDTPLHF.

The V and J genes are TRBV30 and TRBJ2-5; 13 bases are a match to TRBD2. The J call may be in error: the DNA end matches TRBJ2-7 better. The germline gives CDR1 GTSNPN, CDR2 SVGIG (reference sequence). The CDR3 sequence is 16 residues long. The CDR3 nucleotides are TGTGCCTGGAGTGGTGGGACTAGCGGGACTATTTACGAGCAGTACTTC. Residues: CAWSGGTSGTIYEQYF.

This clone was recorded only once. This chain uses TRBV19 with TRBJ2-5, with 9 bases aligning to TRBD1. CDR1 and CDR2 from the germline V gene are LNHDA and SQIVND (reference sequence). Losses at the gene ends were 7 bases for V and 5 bases for J; bases not matched to a gene: 5. CDR3 length: 13 amino acids. The CDR3 sequence is CASKKDRGETQYF. Written as DNA, the CDR3 is TGTGCCAGTAAGAAGGACAGGGGTGAGACCCAGTACTTC.

This clone was observed a handful of times. The chain uses TRBV27 and TRBJ1-5; D is uncertain. The CDR3 is 11 residues long. Germline V gene data show CDR1 as MNHEY and CDR2 as SMNVEV (reference sequence). V gave up 8 bases and J gave up 6 bases, with 8 bases separating them. In nucleotides, the CDR3 is TGTGCCAGCGGGGAGGGTCAGCCCCAGCATTTT. Amino acid sequence: CASGEGQPQHF.

The chain recombines TRBV6-1 with TRBJ2-1; 11 nucleotides match TRBD1. CDR1 is MNHNS, CDR2 SASEGT, per germline. The ends lost 2 bases at V and 5 bases at J; junction bases unmatched: 2. The CDR3 loop spans 15 amino acids. The CDR3 sequence is CASSEKGQGDNEQFF. CDR3 DNA: TGTGCCAGCAGTGAAAAGGGACAGGGGGACAATGAGCAGTTCTTC.

This rearrangement joins TRBV5-4 to TRBJ1-2; D is unresolved. This CDR3 comprises 14 residues. V was shortened by 4 bases and J by 1 base, with 11 bases between the two germline ends. Germline-derived CDR1 and CDR2 are SGHNT and YYREEE (reference sequence). The CDR3 coding sequence is TGTGCCAGCAGCCAAGCTATCGGTAACTATGGCTACACCTTC. Translating it yields CASSQAIGNYGYTF.

J is TRBJ1-1 and V is TRBV19, with D possibly matching TRBD1 (6 bases). The V and J ends lost 5 bases and 4 bases respectively, with 14 bases between them. This CDR3 spans 14 amino acids. The germline CDR1 and CDR2 sequences are LNHDA and SQIVND (reference sequence). The CDR3 spells CASSHPGVGTEAFF. The CDR3 nucleotides read TGTGCCAGTAGTCACCCAGGGGTAGGCACTGAAGCTTTCTTT. The entire variable domain, with the rest obtained from reference TRBV19 and TRBJ1-1, is as follows: DGGITQSPKYLFRKEGQNVTLSCEQNLNHDAMYWYRQDPGQGLRLIYYSQIVNDFQKGDIAEGYSVSREKKESFPLTVTSAQKNPTAFYLCASSHPGVGTEAFFGQGTRLTVV.

The chain combines TRBV4-3 with TRBJ1-2, with 7 bases fitting TRBD1. CDR3 length: 14 amino acids. With V trimmed by 4 bases and J by 4 bases, 6 bases remained unmatched. The germline V gene has CDR1 LGHNA and CDR2 YSLEER. In nucleotides, the CDR3 is TGCGCCAGCAGCCCGCACACAGGGGTCTATGGCTACACCTTC. Its translation: CASSPHTGVYGYTF.